This is a list of T cell receptor beta chains from one sample in a study of Graves' ophthalmopathy and Graves' hyperthyroidism. Each CDR3 protein gets one entry after TCRdb re-called the multiplex PCR reads with MiXCR. This sample has 400,000 to 450,000 distinct CDR3 sequences, with roughly 21% found just once. Sequencing input: peripheral blood. The receptors shown here come from a woman between 18 and 29 years old with stable Graves' hyperthyroidism. Both conserved end residues are trimmed from each CDR3.

>TRBV25-1
ASNMTFNTEAF
>TRBV20-1
SAKRVQGAETQY
>TRBV6-1
ASSLGAHRGYQPQH
>TRBV7-8
ASSSLVGWGLAGVRPYEQY
>TRBV12-3/TRBV12-4
ASSLRGQEGAYEQY
>TRBV13
ASSLLAGGAGELF
>TRBV20-1
SASRQGQDTEAF
>TRBV7-2
ASSLGSGGIGELF
>TRBV7-2
ASSLAREETQY
>TRBV6-2/TRBV6-3
ASSTSTGMNTEAF
>TRBV28
ASSPTGTSGRYLIGELF
>TRBV11-2
ASSPRDIYTGELF
>TRBV30
AWSSWRGGFNTEAF
>TRBV12-3/TRBV12-4
ASRFDRGRYEQY
>TRBV5-1
ASSLLDRESDGYT
>TRBV20-1
SLPGTRSYEQY
>TRBV18
ASSPTSDTGELF
>TRBV15
ATSRDQGTGGETQY
>TRBV19
ASRDRMNTEAF
>TRBV15
ATSEGTGVNQPQH
>TRBV29-1
SVGTGSYTEAF
>TRBV6-1
ASSTGDANTEAF
>TRBV19
ASSRTPGEPQH
>TRBV11-2
ASSWAEAGQETQY
>TRBV7-9
ASSLVTETQY